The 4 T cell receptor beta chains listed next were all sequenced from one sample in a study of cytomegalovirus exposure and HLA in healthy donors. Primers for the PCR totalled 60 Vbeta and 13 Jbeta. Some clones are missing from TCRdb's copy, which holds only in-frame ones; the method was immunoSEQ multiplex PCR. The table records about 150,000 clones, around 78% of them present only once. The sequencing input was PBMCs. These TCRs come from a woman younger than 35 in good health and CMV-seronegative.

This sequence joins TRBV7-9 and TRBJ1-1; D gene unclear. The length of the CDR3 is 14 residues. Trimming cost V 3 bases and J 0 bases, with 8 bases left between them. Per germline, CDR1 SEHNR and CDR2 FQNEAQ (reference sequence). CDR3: CASSFAGVNTEAFF. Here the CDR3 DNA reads TGTGCCAGCAGCTTCGCCGGGGTGAACACTGAAGCTTTCTTT.

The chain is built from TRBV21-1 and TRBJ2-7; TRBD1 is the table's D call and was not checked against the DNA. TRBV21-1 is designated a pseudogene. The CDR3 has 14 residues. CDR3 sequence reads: CASSNRTVHYEQYF. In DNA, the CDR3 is TGTGCCAGCAGCAACCGGACAGTCCACTACGAGCAGTACTTC.

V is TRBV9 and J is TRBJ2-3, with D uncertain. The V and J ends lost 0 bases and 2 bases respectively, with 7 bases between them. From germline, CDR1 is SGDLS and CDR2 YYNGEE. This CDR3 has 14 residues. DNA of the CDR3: TGTGCCAGCAGCGTAGGTAGAAACACAGATACGCAGTATTTT. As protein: CASSVGRNTDTQYF.

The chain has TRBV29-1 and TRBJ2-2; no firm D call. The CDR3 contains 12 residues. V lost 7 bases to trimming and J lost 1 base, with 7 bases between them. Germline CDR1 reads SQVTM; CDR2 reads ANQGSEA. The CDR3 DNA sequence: TGCAGCGCCAGACTGAACACCGGGGAGCTGTTTTTT. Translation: CSARLNTGELFF.